The next 23 T cell receptor beta chains were all read from a single sample in a study of OX40 agonist ivuxolimab in advanced cancers. Produced via immunoSEQ multiplex PCR; TCRdb's table is partial and in-frame only. Seen here are 25,000 to 35,000 clones, 90% observed once, and the top ten hold 26%. The specimen was CD4+ or CD8+ T cells sorted from blood, collected in a trial of the OX40 agonist ivuxolimab. The source is an adult with an advanced solid tumor such as melanoma, head and neck, liver or kidney cancer.

The chain combines TRBV5-1 with TRBJ2-7; a possible D gene is TRBD2 (5 bases). Trimming removed 0 bases at V and 6 bases at J, with 7 bases between. CDR1 is SGHRS, CDR2 YFSETQ, per germline. CDR3 size: 12 residues. The CDR3 region is CASSLGGSEQYF. DNA of the CDR3: TGCGCCAGCAGCTTGGGAGGGTCCGAGCAGTACTTC.

This clone appeared once. J is TRBJ2-7 and V is TRBV28; D is ambiguous. CDR1 and CDR2 (germline): MDHEN, SYDVKM. The CDR3 is 15 residues long. The germline V and J ends were trimmed by 10 bases and 4 bases, with 23 bases remaining between them. CDR3 nucleotides: TGTGCCATCAACCGTCAGAGAGAAGCCGCTTACGAGCAGTACTTC. Translated: CAINRQREAAYEQYF.

The rearrangement uses TRBV27 and TRBJ1-4, with 8 bases aligning to TRBD1. J was trimmed by 6 bases and V by 6 bases; bases with no gene match: 9. Germline lookup yields CDR1 MNHEY and CDR2 SMNVEV (reference sequence). This CDR3 is built from 15 residues. The CDR3 is CASRATGARDEKLFF. CDR3 DNA: TGTGCCAGCAGGGCGACAGGGGCGCGGGATGAAAAACTGTTTTTT.

The chain uses TRBV20-1 and TRBJ2-5; D is unresolved. The CDR3 runs to 11 residues. Trimming cost V 4 bases and J 5 bases, with 8 bases left between them. Germline CDR1 DFQATT, CDR2 SNEGSKA (reference sequence). CDR3 in amino acids: CSATPGETQYF. Here the CDR3 DNA reads TGCAGTGCTACCCCCGGGGAGACCCAGTACTTC.

The chain combines TRBV15 with TRBJ2-7; no clear D. The CDR3 has 13 amino acids. V gave up 6 bases and J gave up 5 bases, with 14 bases separating them. Germline V lookup: CDR1 LNHNV, CDR2 YYDKDF (reference sequence). CDR3 sequence (DNA): TGTGCCACCAGTCCCGGCCGCCATGACGAGCAGTACTTC. As protein: CATSPGRHDEQYF.

The chain links TRBV5-5 to TRBJ1-6; no clear D gene. Germline CDR1 reads SGHKS; CDR2 reads YYEKEE (reference sequence). This CDR3 has 13 residues. The V end lost 0 bases, the J end lost 11 bases, and 9 bases lay between the germline ends. The CDR3 DNA sequence: TGTGCCAGCAGCTTGGGCGCGGGGACACCCCTCCACTTT. It specifies CASSLGAGTPLHF.

V usage is TRBV2 and J usage is TRBJ2-7; TRBD1 matches at 7 bases. CDR1 is SNHLY, CDR2 FYNNEI, per germline. V shed 4 bases and J 2 bases; nucleotides not matched to a gene: 8. CDR3 length equals 15 residues. The CDR3 DNA sequence: TGTGCCAGCAGTGGCCCACAGGGGACACCCTACGAGCAGTACTTC. It translates to CASSGPQGTPYEQYF.

Comment on this clone: Given the absence of the conserved phenylalanine or tryptophan at the CDR3 end, a read error is likely. The chain links TRBV27 to TRBJ1-5, with D uncertain. Trimming cost V 4 bases and J 5 bases, with 9 bases left between them. The CDR3 runs to 13 residues. Germline V CDR1 and CDR2: MNHEY, SMNVEV (reference sequence). Here the CDR3 DNA reads TGTGCCAGCAGTTACGGCTATCATCAGCCCCAGCATCTT. It specifies CASSYGYHQPQHL.

The gene calls are TRBV27 and TRBJ2-3, with D uncertain. V was clipped by 4 bases and J by 2 bases, with 4 bases between them. Germline loops: CDR1 MNHEY, CDR2 SMNVEV (reference sequence). The CDR3 is made up of 12 amino acids. The CDR3 DNA is TGTGCCAGCAGTTCATACACAGATACGCAGTATTTT. This codes for CASSSYTDTQYF.

This clone has just one count. A read error may account for a junction end that differs from germline. V is TRBV28 and J is TRBJ2-7; 10 nucleotides match TRBD2. The CDR3 totals 14 residues. Germline-derived CDR1 and CDR2 are MDHEN and SYDVKM. Here the CDR3 reads CASRSMVSVGLALF. The CDR3 bases are TGTGCCAGCAGAAGTATGGTTTCTGTGGGACTAGCGCTCTTC.

The rearrangement links TRBV27 to TRBJ2-2; 10 bases match TRBD1. The J segment lost 1 base and the V segment lost 4 bases, leaving 0 bases of the junction unmatched. The CDR3 spans 15 residues. CDR1 and CDR2 (germline): MNHEY, SMNVEV (reference sequence). CDR3 DNA sequence: TGTGCCAGCAGTTGGACAGGGGGGAACACCGGGGAGCTGTTTTTT. This gives the protein CASSWTGGNTGELFF.

The V call is TRBV27, the J call TRBJ1-1, with no clear D. Germline-derived CDR1 and CDR2 are MNHEY and SMNVEV (reference sequence). The V end lost 6 bases, the J end lost 0 bases, and 11 bases lay between the germline ends. The CDR3 covers 14 residues. CDR3 sequence reads: CASSPDWVNTEAFF. The CDR3 DNA is TGTGCCAGCAGCCCTGATTGGGTGAACACTGAAGCTTTCTTT.

The chain links TRBV11-2 to TRBJ1-4, with no clear D. CDR1 is SGHAT and CDR2 is FQNNGV in the germline V gene. The CDR3 totals 13 residues. Trimming removed 8 bases at V and 8 bases at J, with 15 bases between. The CDR3 loop reads CASGQLGPEKLFF. The CDR3 region has the DNA TGTGCCAGCGGCCAACTAGGTCCGGAAAAACTGTTTTTT.

V and J are TRBV9 and TRBJ1-2; 10 bases align to TRBD1. V shed 0 bases and J 4 bases; nucleotides not matched to a gene: 3. The CDR3 is made up of 15 amino acids. Germline assignment: CDR1 SGDLS and CDR2 YYNGEE. Here the CDR3 reads CASSVGQGAGYGYTF. The CDR3 nucleotides are TGTGCCAGCAGCGTAGGACAGGGGGCCGGCTATGGCTACACCTTC.

The chain joins TRBV6-5 to TRBJ2-1, with TRBD2 matching 10 bases. V lost 4 bases and J lost 2; bases outside the gene matches: 2. This CDR3 has 15 residues. Germline V CDR1 and CDR2: MNHEY, SVGAGI. CDR3 region: CASSLSGGAYNEQFF. As DNA, the CDR3 is TGTGCCAGCAGTTTAAGCGGGGGGGCCTACAATGAGCAGTTCTTC.

V gene TRBV5-1 combines with J gene TRBJ1-1; D remains ambiguous. V was trimmed by 0 bases and J by 5 bases, leaving 11 bases between them. The germline CDR1 and CDR2 sequences are SGHRS and YFSETQ. This CDR3 is built from 14 residues. This CDR3 is CASSLEGVWTEAFF. CDR3 bases: TGCGCCAGCAGCTTGGAGGGTGTATGGACTGAAGCTTTCTTT.

CDR3 sequence: CASSLGFSNQPQHF. The CDR3 nucleotides read TGTGCCAGCAGTTTGGGATTTAGCAATCAGCCCCAGCATTTT. This rearrangement joins TRBV6-5 to TRBJ1-5; D not resolved. The CDR3 loop spans 14 amino acids. From germline, CDR1 is MNHEY and CDR2 SVGAGI. The V end was cut by 4 bases, the J end by 0 bases, with 7 bases between.

The rearrangement links TRBV29-1 to TRBJ2-7, with 8 bases that match TRBD2. Per the germline V gene, CDR1 is SQVTM and CDR2 is ANQGSEA. This CDR3 is 14 amino acids long. The J segment lost 1 base and the V segment lost 6 bases, leaving 8 bases of the junction unmatched. The CDR3 spells CSVSPTSASYEQYF. The CDR3, as DNA: TGCAGCGTCTCACCGACTAGCGCATCCTACGAGCAGTACTTC.

The chain combines TRBV7-3 with TRBJ2-1; 13 bases align to TRBD2. This CDR3 comprises 19 residues. V shed 5 bases, J shed 8 bases, and the junction held 18 bases outside the gene matches. Germline loops: CDR1 SGHTA, CDR2 FQGTGA. DNA of the CDR3: TGTGCCAGCAGCCAGAGCCCGGGAAAAGGACTAGCGGGGGACCATGAGCAGTTCTTC. Amino acids: CASSQSPGKGLAGDHEQFF.

The chain carries TRBV7-9 and TRBJ1-1, with D perhaps TRBD1 (5 bases). The ends were cut back, 10 bases at V and 8 bases at J, with 14 bases in the middle. In germline, CDR1 is SEHNR, CDR2 FQNEAQ (reference sequence). The CDR3 sequence is 11 residues long. In DNA form, the CDR3 reads TGTGCCACAGGTGGGGCGGTGGAAGCTTTCTTT. This gives the protein CATGGAVEAFF.

V is TRBV7-6 and J is TRBJ1-1; possibly TRBD1 for D (6 bases). The CDR3 runs to 16 residues. The V and J ends lost 5 bases and 7 bases respectively, with 23 bases between them. Germline CDR1 and CDR2: SGHVS and FNYEAQ. The CDR3 loop reads CASSPTPRGVLVEAFF. CDR3 in DNA: TGTGCCAGCAGCCCGACACCCAGGGGAGTTTTGGTTGAAGCTTTCTTT.

Here the CDR3 reads CASRGGYQETQYF. DNA of the CDR3: TGTGCCAGCAGAGGGGGTTACCAAGAGACCCAGTACTTC. This sequence joins TRBV2 and TRBJ2-5; TRBD1 is a possible D gene (6 bases). CDR3 length: 13 residues. V was clipped by 6 bases and J by 0 bases, with 8 bases between them. In germline, CDR1 is SNHLY, CDR2 FYNNEI.

V usage is TRBV19 and J usage is TRBJ1-1, with TRBD1 identical over 7 bases. This CDR3 is built from 13 residues. Germline-derived CDR1 and CDR2 are LNHDA and SQIVND (reference sequence). Losses at the gene ends were 3 bases for V and 6 bases for J; bases not matched to a gene: 4. DNA for the CDR3: TGTGCCAGTAGTATGAGGACAGGACCTGAAGCTTTCTTT. Its protein product is CASSMRTGPEAFF.